The present T cell receptor beta chain was sequenced within a study of shared clonotypes between healthy human individuals. The method was immunoSEQ multiplex PCR; TCRdb's version includes in-frame clones alone and lacks a portion of them. This sample has about 990,000 clones, with about 80% found just once. V lost 3 bases and J 7 bases, leaving 16 bases between the germline ends. In germline, CDR1 is SGHRS, CDR2 YFSETQ. The CDR3 is 15 residues long. The chain links TRBV5-1 to TRBJ2-2; D is perhaps TRBD1 or TRBD2 (5 bases each). The sample was memory CD4+ T cells from PBMCs. The subset denotes: CD45RA-negative fraction. This sequence was found in a man younger than 35 in good health. Some clones in this sample may be carry-over from other donors' samples. Written as DNA, the CDR3 is TGCGCCAGCAGCTCTCCATGGGGGTATGGCGGGGAGCTGTTTTTT. This gives the protein CASSSPWGYGGELFF. The whole variable domain, filled in from reference TRBV5-1 and TRBJ2-2, reads KAGVTQTPRYLIKTRGQQVTLSCSPISGHRSVSWYQQTPGQGLQFLFEYFSETQRNKGNFPGRFSGRQFSNSRSEMNVSTLELGDSALYLCASSSPWGYGGELFFGEGSRLTVL.